This T cell receptor (beta chain) comes out of a study of shared clonotypes between healthy human individuals. Study observations and caveats: Some naive CD4 clonotypes, around 4.9%, turned up in common across a few donors. Only a few donors were included, so the genetic and exposure-history diversity represented was limited.

V was pared by 5 bases and J by 4 bases, with 10 bases of the junction left unmatched. The germline V gene has CDR1 SGHTA and CDR2 FQGNSA. This CDR3 is built from 15 residues. Regarding this clone: The antigen is not known.

Some clones are missing from TCRdb's copy, which holds only in-frame ones; the method was immunoSEQ multiplex PCR. Of 850,000 to 1,200,000 clones in the sample, approximately 76% were seen once. All donors were healthy HIV-negative adults lacking recent acute infections or vaccinations. The sample taken for sequencing was memory CD4+ T cells sorted from blood. Subset defined: CD45RA-negative fraction. V gene TRBV7-2 combines with J gene TRBJ2-7, with 8 bases identical to TRBD2. The TCR was taken from a man between 18 and 35 years old in good health. In nucleotides, the CDR3 is TGTGCCAGCAGCCCTGGGGAGCGGGAGAGGTACGAGCAGTACTTC. Translating gives CASSPGERERYEQYF.